A single T cell receptor (beta chain) is shown here with its context. The antigen remains unidentified. TCRdb keeps only in-frame clones here, not all; method: immunoSEQ multiplex PCR. The sample contains about 100,000 clones, about 89% of which appear only once. Relapses following autologous stem cell transplantation were seen in all patients, with brentuximab vedotin exposure varying. The data were obtained in a study of PD-1 blockade in classical Hodgkin lymphoma. Study overall: Every 2 weeks, patients got 3 mg/kg intravenous nivolumab.

This CDR3 has 12 residues. The V end lost 8 bases, the J end lost 7 bases, and 12 bases lay between the germline ends. The germline V gene encodes CDR1 MNHNS and CDR2 SASEGT. Regarding the study as a whole: Researchers reported that CD4+ TCR diversity, though not CD8+, rose significantly by C4D1. For complete responders, baseline diversity was comparable to that of newly diagnosed patients. The origin of the repertoire differences remains undefined, with disease activity or prior therapy as possible causes.

The rearrangement uses TRBV6-1 and TRBJ2-1; D is uncertain. The source was peripheral blood mononuclear cells (PBMCs), collected before the second cycle of nivolumab. This receptor was identified in a human donor with classical Hodgkin lymphoma. This chain's CDR3 is CASWGIGNEQFF. The CDR3 nucleotides read TGTGCCAGCTGGGGAATAGGGAATGAGCAGTTCTTC.